This T cell receptor (beta chain) is from a study of T cell responses to AZD1222 COVID-19 vaccine. Whole-study results and caveats: Unmutated variant regions are reportedly targeted by nearly half of spike-specific TCRs. Spike was spanned by vaccine-associated CD4 TCRs, with dominance at 160-218 and 743-854. Seropositive AZD1222 recipients at baseline numbered only six or seven. Repertoires were sampled only after the peak T cell response.

Details on this clone: The target antigen is unknown.

Only in-frame clones appear in the TCRdb table, and some are missing; sequencing was by immunoSEQ multiplex PCR. The repertoire holds under 300,000 clones, with approximately 93% as singletons. Germline V gives CDR1 MNHEY, CDR2 SVGAGI. This CDR3 spans 14 amino acids. The ends were cut back, 6 bases at V and 5 bases at J, with 14 bases in the middle. The specimen was peripheral blood, collected on day 0 of AZD1222 vaccination. The sequence derives from an adult in good health. The gene calls are TRBV6-5 and TRBJ2-1, with a weak D call TRBD1 (7 bases). This chain's CDR3 is CASSPGGQNNEQFF. The CDR3 nucleotides read TGTGCCAGCAGCCCCGGGGGACAGAACAATGAGCAGTTCTTC.